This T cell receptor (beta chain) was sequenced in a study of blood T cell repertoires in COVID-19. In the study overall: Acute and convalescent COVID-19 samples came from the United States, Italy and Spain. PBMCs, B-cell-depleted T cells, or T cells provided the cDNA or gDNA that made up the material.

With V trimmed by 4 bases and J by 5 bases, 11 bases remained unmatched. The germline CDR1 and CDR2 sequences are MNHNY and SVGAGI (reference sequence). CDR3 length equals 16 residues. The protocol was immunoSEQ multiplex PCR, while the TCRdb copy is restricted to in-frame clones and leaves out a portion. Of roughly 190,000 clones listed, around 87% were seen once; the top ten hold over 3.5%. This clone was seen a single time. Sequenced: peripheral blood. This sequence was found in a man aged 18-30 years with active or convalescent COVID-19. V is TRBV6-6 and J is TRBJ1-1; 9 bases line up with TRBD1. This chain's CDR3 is CASSWDRVPMETEAFF. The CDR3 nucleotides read TGTGCCAGCAGTTGGGACAGGGTCCCGATGGAAACTGAAGCTTTCTTT.